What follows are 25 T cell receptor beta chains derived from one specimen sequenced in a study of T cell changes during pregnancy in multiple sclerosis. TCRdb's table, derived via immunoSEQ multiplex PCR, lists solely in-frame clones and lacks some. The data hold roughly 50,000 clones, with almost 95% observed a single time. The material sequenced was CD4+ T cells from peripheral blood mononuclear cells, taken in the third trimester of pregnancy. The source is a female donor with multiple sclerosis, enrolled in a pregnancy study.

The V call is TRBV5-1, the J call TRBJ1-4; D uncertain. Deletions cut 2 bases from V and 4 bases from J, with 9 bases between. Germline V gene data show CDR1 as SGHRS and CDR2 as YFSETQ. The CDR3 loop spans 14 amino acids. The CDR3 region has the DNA TGCGCCAGCAGCTTCGACGGGTATAATGAAAAACTGTTTTTT. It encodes CASSFDGYNEKLFF.

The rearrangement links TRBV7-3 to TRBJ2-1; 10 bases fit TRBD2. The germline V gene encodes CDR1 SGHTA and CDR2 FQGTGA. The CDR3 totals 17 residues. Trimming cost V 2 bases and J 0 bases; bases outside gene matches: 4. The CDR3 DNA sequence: TGTGCCAGCAGCTTATATCCTAGCGGGAGCTCCTACAATGAGCAGTTCTTC. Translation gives CASSLYPSGSSYNEQFF.

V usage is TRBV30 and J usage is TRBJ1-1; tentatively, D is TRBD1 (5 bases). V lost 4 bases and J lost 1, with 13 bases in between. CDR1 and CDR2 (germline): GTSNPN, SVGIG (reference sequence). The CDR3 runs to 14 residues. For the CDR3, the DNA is TGTGCCTGGACCGGAGGCGGGACGAACACTGAAGCTTTCTTT. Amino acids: CAWTGGGTNTEAFF.

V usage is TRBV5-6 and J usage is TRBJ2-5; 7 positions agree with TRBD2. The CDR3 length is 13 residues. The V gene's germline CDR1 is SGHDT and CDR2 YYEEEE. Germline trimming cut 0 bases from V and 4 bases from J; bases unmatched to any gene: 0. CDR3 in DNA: TGTGCCAGCAGCTTGGCGGGAGGAGAGACCCAGTACTTC. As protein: CASSLAGGETQYF.

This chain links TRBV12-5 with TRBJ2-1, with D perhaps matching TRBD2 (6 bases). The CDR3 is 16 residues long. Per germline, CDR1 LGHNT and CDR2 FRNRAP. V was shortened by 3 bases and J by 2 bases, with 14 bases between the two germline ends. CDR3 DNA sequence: TGTGCTAGTGGTTTTGTAGCGGAGCCAACCTACAATGAGCAGTTCTTC. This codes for CASGFVAEPTYNEQFF.

CDR3 sequence (DNA): TGTGCCAGCAGCCCCTTAGCGGGAGGGGCGAACAATGAGCAGTTCTTC. It specifies CASSPLAGGANNEQFF. The rearrangement links TRBV7-7 to TRBJ2-1, with 11 nucleotides matching TRBD2. There are 16 residues in the CDR3. The germline gives CDR1 SSHAT, CDR2 FNYEAQ (reference sequence). V lost 5 bases and J lost 5; bases outside the gene matches: 8.

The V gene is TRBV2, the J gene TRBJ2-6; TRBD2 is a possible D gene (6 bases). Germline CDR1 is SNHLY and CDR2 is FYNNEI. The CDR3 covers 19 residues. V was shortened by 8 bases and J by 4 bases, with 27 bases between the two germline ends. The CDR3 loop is CASGRPARAFRGGANVLTF. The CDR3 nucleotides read TGTGCCAGCGGAAGACCTGCCAGGGCTTTCCGGGGGGGGGCCAACGTCCTGACTTTC.

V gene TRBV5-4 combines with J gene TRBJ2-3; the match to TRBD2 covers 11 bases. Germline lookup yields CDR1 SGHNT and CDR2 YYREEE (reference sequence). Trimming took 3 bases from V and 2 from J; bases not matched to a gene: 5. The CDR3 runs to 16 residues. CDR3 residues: CASSSGLAGATDTQYF. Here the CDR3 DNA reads TGTGCCAGCAGCTCTGGACTAGCGGGCGCCACAGATACGCAGTATTTT.

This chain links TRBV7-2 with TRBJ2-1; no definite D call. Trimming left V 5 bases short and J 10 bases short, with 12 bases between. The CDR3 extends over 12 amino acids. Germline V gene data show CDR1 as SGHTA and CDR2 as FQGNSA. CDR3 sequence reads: CASSPFGAEQFF. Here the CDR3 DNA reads TGTGCCAGCAGCCCCTTCGGAGCGGAGCAGTTCTTC.

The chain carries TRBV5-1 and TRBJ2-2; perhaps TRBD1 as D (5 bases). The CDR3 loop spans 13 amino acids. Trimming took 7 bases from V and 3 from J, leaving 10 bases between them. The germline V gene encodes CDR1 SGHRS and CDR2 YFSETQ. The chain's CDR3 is CASGAQDTGELFF. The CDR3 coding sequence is TGCGCCAGCGGGGCCCAGGACACCGGGGAGCTGTTTTTT.

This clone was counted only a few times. The CDR3 nucleotides read TGTGCCAGCAGTTTGTTGGACAGGGACGAGCAGTACTTC. This gives the protein CASSLLDRDEQYF. This chain uses TRBV27 with TRBJ2-7; 8 nucleotides agree with TRBD1. Losses at the gene ends were 3 bases for V and 5 bases for J; bases not matched to a gene: 3. The V gene's germline CDR1 is MNHEY and CDR2 SMNVEV (reference sequence). There are 13 residues in the CDR3.

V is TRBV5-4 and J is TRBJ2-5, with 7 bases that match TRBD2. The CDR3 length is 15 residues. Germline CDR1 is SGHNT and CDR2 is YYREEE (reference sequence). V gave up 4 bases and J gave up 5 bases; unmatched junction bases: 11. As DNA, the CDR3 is TGTGCCAGCAGCGTGATGGCGGGGGTGGGGGAGACCCAGTACTTC. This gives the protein CASSVMAGVGETQYF.

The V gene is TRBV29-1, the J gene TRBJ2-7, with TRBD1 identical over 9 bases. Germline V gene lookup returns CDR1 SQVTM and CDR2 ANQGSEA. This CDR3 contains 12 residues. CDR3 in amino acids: CSIGTGPYEQYF. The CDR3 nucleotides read TGCAGTATAGGGACAGGGCCCTACGAGCAGTACTTC.

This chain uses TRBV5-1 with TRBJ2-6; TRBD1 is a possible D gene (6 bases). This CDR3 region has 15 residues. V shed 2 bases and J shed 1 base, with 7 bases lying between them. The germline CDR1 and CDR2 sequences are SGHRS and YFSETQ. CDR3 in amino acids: CASSFGQSGANVLTF. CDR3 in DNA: TGCGCCAGCAGCTTCGGACAGTCTGGGGCCAACGTCCTGACTTTC. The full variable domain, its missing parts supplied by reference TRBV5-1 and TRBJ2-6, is KAGVTQTPRYLIKTRGQQVTLSCSPISGHRSVSWYQQTPGQGLQFLFEYFSETQRNKGNFPGRFSGRQFSNSRSEMNVSTLELGDSALYLCASSFGQSGANVLTFGAGSRLTVL.

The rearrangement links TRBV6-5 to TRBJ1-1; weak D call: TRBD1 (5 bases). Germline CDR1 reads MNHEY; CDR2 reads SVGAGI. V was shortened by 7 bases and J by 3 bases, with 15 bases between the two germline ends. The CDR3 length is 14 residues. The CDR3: CASTSWGGDTEAFF. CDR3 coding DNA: TGTGCCAGCACTTCCTGGGGGGGAGACACTGAAGCTTTCTTT.

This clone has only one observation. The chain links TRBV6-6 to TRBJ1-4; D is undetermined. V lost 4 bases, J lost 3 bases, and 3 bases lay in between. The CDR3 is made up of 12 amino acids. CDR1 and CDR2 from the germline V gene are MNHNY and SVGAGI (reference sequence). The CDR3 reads CASSSANEKLFF. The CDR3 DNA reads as TGTGCCAGCAGTTCGGCTAATGAAAAACTGTTTTTT.

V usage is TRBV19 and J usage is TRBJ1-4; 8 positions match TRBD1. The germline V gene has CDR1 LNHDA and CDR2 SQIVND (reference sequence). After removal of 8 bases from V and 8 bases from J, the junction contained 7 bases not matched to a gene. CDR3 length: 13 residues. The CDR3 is CASRQTGDEKLFF. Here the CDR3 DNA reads TGTGCCAGTCGTCAGACAGGGGACGAAAAACTGTTTTTT.

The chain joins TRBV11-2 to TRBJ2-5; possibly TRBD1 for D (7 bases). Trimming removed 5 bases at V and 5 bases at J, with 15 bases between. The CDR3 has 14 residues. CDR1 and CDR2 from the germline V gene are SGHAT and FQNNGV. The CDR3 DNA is TGTGCCAGCAGCCCGGTCAGGGGGGCTGAGACCCAGTACTTC. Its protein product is CASSPVRGAETQYF.

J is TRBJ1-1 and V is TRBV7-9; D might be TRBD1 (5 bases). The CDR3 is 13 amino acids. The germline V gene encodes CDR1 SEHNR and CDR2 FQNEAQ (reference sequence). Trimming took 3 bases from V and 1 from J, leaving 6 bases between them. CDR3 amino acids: CASSFTGNTEAFF. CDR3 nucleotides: TGTGCCAGCAGCTTTACAGGGAACACTGAAGCTTTCTTT.

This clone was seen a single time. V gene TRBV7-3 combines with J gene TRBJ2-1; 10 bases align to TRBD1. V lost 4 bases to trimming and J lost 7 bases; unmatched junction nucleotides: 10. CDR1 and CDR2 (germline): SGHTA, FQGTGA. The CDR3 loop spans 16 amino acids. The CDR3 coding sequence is TGTGCCAGCAGCTCCAGTACGGGACAGGGGAAGAATGAGCAGTTCTTC. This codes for CASSSSTGQGKNEQFF.

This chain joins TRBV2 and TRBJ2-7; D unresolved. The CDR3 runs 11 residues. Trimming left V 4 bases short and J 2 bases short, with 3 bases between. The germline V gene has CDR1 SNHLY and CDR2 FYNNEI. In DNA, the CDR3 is TGTGCCAGCAGTGGCGCCTACGAGCAGTACTTC. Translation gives CASSGAYEQYF.

CDR3 DNA sequence: TGTGCCAGCAGTCCCGACAGGGCGAATAATGAAAAACTGTTTTTT. Residues: CASSPDRANNEKLFF. The genes are TRBV2 and TRBJ1-4, with 7 bases lining up with TRBD1. The germline CDR1 and CDR2 sequences are SNHLY and FYNNEI. There are 15 residues in the CDR3. Losses at the gene ends were 5 bases for V and 4 bases for J; bases not matched to a gene: 7. Looking up the rest from reference TRBV2 and TRBJ1-4 gives the full variable domain: EPEVTQTPSHQVTQMGQEVILRCVPISNHLYFYWYRQILGQKVEFLVSFYNNEISEKSEIFDDQFSVERPDGSNFTLKIRSTKLEDSAMYFCASSPDRANNEKLFFGSGTQLSVL.

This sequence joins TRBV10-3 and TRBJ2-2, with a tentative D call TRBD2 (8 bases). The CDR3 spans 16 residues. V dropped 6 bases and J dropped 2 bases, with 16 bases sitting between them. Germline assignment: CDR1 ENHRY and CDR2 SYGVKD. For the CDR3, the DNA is TGTGCCATCAGCGGGGGGGGGACAGCCAACACCGGGGAGCTGTTTTTT. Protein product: CAISGGGTANTGELFF.

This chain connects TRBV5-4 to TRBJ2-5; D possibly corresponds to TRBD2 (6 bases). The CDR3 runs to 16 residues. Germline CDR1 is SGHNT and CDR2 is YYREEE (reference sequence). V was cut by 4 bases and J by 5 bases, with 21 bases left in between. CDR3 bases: TGTGCCAGCAGCACCACCCCCACTAGCTCGGTGGAGACCCAGTACTTC. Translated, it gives CASSTTPTSSVETQYF. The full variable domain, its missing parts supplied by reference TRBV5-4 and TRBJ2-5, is ETGVTQSPTHLIKTRGQQVTLRCSSQSGHNTVSWYQQALGQGPQFIFQYYREEENGRGNFPPRFSGLQFPNYSSELNVNALELDDSALYLCASSTTPTSSVETQYFGPGTRLLVL.

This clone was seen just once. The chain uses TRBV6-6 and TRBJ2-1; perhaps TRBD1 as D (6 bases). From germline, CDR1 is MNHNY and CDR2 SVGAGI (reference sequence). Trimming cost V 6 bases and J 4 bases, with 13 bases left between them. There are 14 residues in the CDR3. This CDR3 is CASRDSQTYNEQFF. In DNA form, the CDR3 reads TGTGCCAGCAGGGACAGCCAAACATACAATGAGCAGTTCTTC.